The 32 T cell receptor beta chains in this list originate from one sample, sequenced in a study of response to subunit inactivated influenza vaccine. TCRdb independently ran MiXCR on the RT-PCR reads; one entry per CDR3 protein. Of about 500,000 distinct CDR3 sequences listed, about 17% were seen once; the top ten hold less than 4%. Sequencing was performed on CD4+ T cells sorted from PBMCs, taken 23 to 25 months after vaccination. These receptors were obtained from a man between 50 and 69 years old who received an inactivated influenza vaccine.

This clonotype was seen a handful of times. V usage is TRBV29-1 and J usage is TRBJ2-7; perhaps TRBD1 as D (6 bases). V was clipped by 1 base and J by 0 bases, with 10 bases between them. The CDR3 runs 14 residues. Per germline, CDR1 SQVTM and CDR2 ANQGSEA. The CDR3 DNA sequence: TGCAGCGTTGAAGTTGGGACAACCTCCTACGAGCAGTACTTC. Protein sequence: CSVEVGTTSYEQYF.

In this sample, this clonotype turned up many times. The genes are TRBV12-3 or TRBV12-4 and TRBJ2-3; 10 nucleotides align to TRBD2. V lost 3 bases to trimming and J lost 2 bases; unmatched junction nucleotides: 2. This CDR3 is 15 amino acids long. In DNA form, the CDR3 reads TGTGCCAGCAGTTTTCTAGCGGGGGACACAGATACGCAGTATTTT. Encoded protein: CASSFLAGDTDTQYF.

The chain has TRBV5-1 and TRBJ2-4, with D hard to call. The V gene lost 0 bases and the J gene lost 0 bases, with 7 bases spanning the gap. Germline-derived CDR1 and CDR2 are SGHRS and YFSETQ. The CDR3 extends over 15 amino acids. Here the CDR3 reads CASSLAPLAKNIQYF. In DNA form, the CDR3 reads TGCGCCAGCAGCTTGGCACCTTTAGCCAAAAACATTCAGTACTTC.

The chain links TRBV20-1 to TRBJ2-7; a weak D match, TRBD1 (6 bases). The CDR3 is 14 residues long. V was cut by 1 base and J by 7 bases, with 17 bases left in between. Germline V lookup: CDR1 DFQATT, CDR2 SNEGSKA (reference sequence). CDR3 DNA sequence: TGCAGTGCTAGAGCGTTTACACAGGGAGAAGAGCAGTACTTC. Translation gives CSARAFTQGEEQYF.

This clonotype was detected only a few times. This chain uses TRBV14 with TRBJ2-1, with D perhaps TRBD1 or TRBD2 (7 bases each). The V and J ends lost 1 base and 14 bases respectively, with 18 bases between them. This CDR3 has 14 residues. Germline CDR1 reads SGHDN; CDR2 reads FVKESK. The CDR3 DNA reads as TGTGCCAGCAGCCAAGCCTACGCAGGGGGGAGGGAGTTCTTC. It is translated as CASSQAYAGGREFF. Complete variable domain (other parts from reference TRBV14 and TRBJ2-1): EAGVTQFPSHSVIEKGQTVTLRCDPISGHDNLYWYRRVMGKEIKFLLHFVKESKQDESGMPNNRFLAERTGGTYSTLKVQPAELEDSGVYFCASSQAYAGGREFFGPGTRLTVL.

This clonotype came up a few times. The chain is built from TRBV10-3 and TRBJ2-3; D not resolved. With 0 bases removed from V and 1 base from J, the gap between germline ends came to 8 bases. This CDR3 has 15 amino acids. CDR1 is ENHRY, CDR2 SYGVKD, per germline. CDR3 in amino acids: CAISESSGGTDTQYF. The DNA of the CDR3 is TGTGCCATCAGTGAGTCCTCAGGCGGCACAGATACGCAGTATTTT.

The sample holds a few counts of this clonotype. The rearrangement links TRBV6-2 or TRBV6-3 to TRBJ2-7; D could derive from TRBD1 or TRBD2 (5 bases each). Trimming left V 11 bases short and J 1 base short, with 12 bases between. Germline assignment: CDR1 MNHEY and CDR2 SVGEGT. The CDR3 extends over 12 amino acids. DNA for the CDR3: TGTGCCGGGGGATGGACATCCTACGAGCAGTACTTC. It codes for CAGGWTSYEQYF.

The gene calls are TRBV3-1 and TRBJ2-1; D is unclear. The CDR3 runs to 16 residues. Germline CDR1 and CDR2: LGHDT and YNNKEL (reference sequence). V dropped 2 bases and J dropped 2 bases, with 13 bases sitting between them. The DNA for the CDR3 is TGTGCCAGCAGCCAAAATCTGGCAGGCACCTACAATGAGCAGTTCTTC. Residues: CASSQNLAGTYNEQFF.

The chain uses TRBV11-1 and TRBJ1-1; 9 bases are shared with TRBD1. Germline trimming cut 1 base from V and 4 bases from J; bases unmatched to any gene: 16. Germline CDR1 SGHAT, CDR2 FQDESV (reference sequence). The CDR3 totals 19 residues. The CDR3 loop is CASSLGVNHRGPFGTEAFF. The CDR3 DNA follows: TGTGCCAGCAGCTTAGGGGTAAACCACAGGGGGCCCTTTGGCACTGAAGCTTTCTTT.

The gene calls are TRBV6-5 and TRBJ2-5; TRBD1 aligns across 7 bases. The germline V gene has CDR1 MNHEY and CDR2 SVGAGI. J gave up 0 bases and V 4 bases, and 11 bases lay outside the gene matches. The CDR3 extends over 17 amino acids. The CDR3 DNA reads TGTGCCAGCAGTTCGCCCGACAGGGCCGGGTACCAAGAGACCCAGTACTTC. Amino acids: CASSSPDRAGYQETQYF.

This clonotype came up a few times. This sequence joins TRBV12-3 or TRBV12-4 and TRBJ1-3; the D is unclear. V lost 5 bases to trimming and J lost 0 bases, with 14 bases between them. This CDR3 spans 16 amino acids. The CDR3 loop is CASSPQVSSSGNTIYF. Here the CDR3 DNA reads TGTGCCAGCAGTCCCCAAGTCAGTAGCTCTGGAAACACCATATATTTT.

This clonotype has more than one count but fewer than ten. The rearrangement uses TRBV19 and TRBJ1-1; TRBD1 might be the D (5 bases). The germline CDR1 and CDR2 sequences are LNHDA and SQIVND (reference sequence). The V end lost 3 bases, the J end lost 1 base, and 12 bases lay between the germline ends. The CDR3 contains 15 residues. The CDR3 DNA sequence: TGTGCCAGTAGTATTGACGGGACCTGGAACACTGAAGCTTTCTTT. This sequence encodes CASSIDGTWNTEAFF.

The chain has TRBV5-1 and TRBJ1-5; D is ambiguous. The CDR3 length is 13 residues. With 0 bases removed from V and 8 bases from J, the gap between germline ends came to 9 bases. From germline, CDR1 is SGHRS and CDR2 YFSETQ. The CDR3 region is CASSLVSGEPQHF. In DNA form, the CDR3 reads TGCGCCAGCAGCTTGGTCTCTGGTGAGCCCCAGCATTTT.

This clonotype has more than one count but fewer than ten. The chain employs TRBV4-2 and TRBJ1-4; D is unresolved. V was clipped by 2 bases and J by 8 bases, with 6 bases between them. The germline gives CDR1 LGHNA, CDR2 YNFKEQ. This CDR3 has 12 amino acids. The CDR3 sequence is CASSQQDEKLFF. The CDR3 bases are TGTGCCAGCAGCCAACAAGACGAAAAACTGTTTTTT.

This clonotype was detected a few times. The V call is TRBV20-1, the J call TRBJ2-4; D gene uncertain. The CDR3 is 15 residues long. V was cut by 6 bases and J by 0 bases, with 15 bases left in between. Germline-derived CDR1 and CDR2 are DFQATT and SNEGSKA (reference sequence). DNA of the CDR3: TGCAGTGCCCCGAGGACCGAGCTAGCCAAAAACATTCAGTACTTC. It translates to CSAPRTELAKNIQYF.

This chain joins TRBV15 and TRBJ1-5; D is unresolved. V was cut by 0 bases and J by 0 bases, with 9 bases left in between. The CDR3 is 16 amino acids. Germline V CDR1 and CDR2: LNHNV, YYDKDF (reference sequence). CDR3 protein: CATSRDRIPSNQPQHF. CDR3 bases: TGTGCCACCAGCAGAGATAGAATCCCTAGCAATCAGCCCCAGCATTTT.

This clonotype was recorded a few times. V usage is TRBV7-9 and J usage is TRBJ2-3; 11 bases are shared with TRBD2. Trimming cost V 5 bases and J 6 bases; bases outside gene matches: 10. In germline, CDR1 is SEHNR, CDR2 FQNEAQ (reference sequence). This CDR3 comprises 16 residues. The CDR3 bases are TGTGCCAGCAGCGCCGGTAGCGGGGGGGCATTTGATACGCAGTATTTT. Its translation: CASSAGSGGAFDTQYF. Supplemented by reference TRBV7-9 and TRBJ2-3, the full variable domain reads DTGVSQNPRHKITKRGQNVTFRCDPISEHNRLYWYRQTLGQGPEFLTYFQNEAQLEKSRLLSDRFSAERPKGSFSTLEIQRTEQGDSAMYLCASSAGSGGAFDTQYFGPGTRLTVL.

The V call is TRBV4-3, the J call TRBJ2-3; D remains unclear. Germline assignment: CDR1 LGHNA and CDR2 YSLEER. Trimming removed 1 base at V and 2 bases at J, with 13 bases between. This CDR3 comprises 16 residues. CDR3 sequence: CASSQVLRLYTDTQYF. For the CDR3, the DNA is TGCGCCAGCAGCCAAGTTCTGCGTCTTTACACAGATACGCAGTATTTT.

This clonotype has a handful of counts. The chain uses TRBV12-3 or TRBV12-4 and TRBJ2-3; possibly TRBD2 for D (6 bases). The CDR3 is made up of 15 amino acids. V shed 3 bases and J shed 0 bases, with 10 bases lying between them. The CDR3 loop reads CASSLFSGSTDTQYF. The CDR3 DNA is TGTGCCAGCAGTTTGTTTAGCGGCAGCACAGATACGCAGTATTTT.

The rearrangement joins TRBV9 to TRBJ2-1, with D maybe TRBD2 (5 bases). Germline loops: CDR1 SGDLS, CDR2 YYNGEE. The V end lost 3 bases, the J end lost 8 bases, and 15 bases lay between the germline ends. This CDR3 spans 14 amino acids. CDR3 residues: CASSGSVGRDEQFF. The CDR3 DNA reads TGTGCCAGCAGCGGAAGCGTAGGGCGGGATGAGCAGTTCTTC.

This clonotype showed up just a few times. The V and J genes are TRBV6-5 and TRBJ2-1; a possible D gene is TRBD1 (6 bases). The CDR3 sequence is 19 residues long. The V gene lost 0 bases and the J gene lost 4 bases, with 22 bases spanning the gap. Germline loops: CDR1 MNHEY, CDR2 SVGAGI. The CDR3, as DNA: TGTGCCAGCAGTTACTCGATTGGGGGCAACGCGAGGGGTTACAATGAGCAGTTCTTC. It is translated as CASSYSIGGNARGYNEQFF.

This clonotype has only a few counts. V gene TRBV7-2 combines with J gene TRBJ2-2; no clear D gene. V was cut by 4 bases and J by 6 bases, with 12 bases left in between. Germline CDR1 SGHTA, CDR2 FQGNSA. The CDR3 length is 14 residues. The CDR3 DNA sequence: TGTGCCAGCAGCTCTGGATCTTCTGCCGGGGAGCTGTTTTTT. This encodes CASSSGSSAGELFF.

Only a few counts were recorded for this clonotype. The chain uses TRBV7-8 and TRBJ2-2, with 7 bases aligning to TRBD2. CDR3 length equals 14 residues. J gave up 6 bases and V 1 base, and 2 bases lay outside the gene matches. Germline V gene sequence: CDR1 SGHVS, CDR2 FQNEAQ. The DNA for the CDR3 is TGTGCCAGCAGCTTAGTTCGGGAGGCCGGGGAGCTGTTTTTT. The encoded protein is CASSLVREAGELFF.

CDR3 region: CASSQEPGGTQYF. DNA of the CDR3: TGCGCCAGCAGCCAAGAGCCCGGCGGTACGCAGTATTTT. V usage is TRBV4-3 and J usage is TRBJ2-3, with D unresolved. The CDR3 is made up of 13 amino acids. V dropped 0 bases and J dropped 8 bases, with 9 bases sitting between them. Germline V gene sequence: CDR1 LGHNA, CDR2 YSLEER.

V gene TRBV4-3 combines with J gene TRBJ2-5; no clear D. The CDR3 has 13 residues. The V and J ends lost 0 bases and 6 bases respectively, with 8 bases between them. Germline CDR1 LGHNA, CDR2 YSLEER. In DNA, the CDR3 is TGCGCCAGCAGCCAAGAAAGTGCCCAGACCCAGTACTTC. Amino acids: CASSQESAQTQYF.

The count of this clonotype is one. J is TRBJ2-7 and V is TRBV10-3, with 9 bases that match TRBD1. J lost 4 bases, V lost 6 bases, and 4 bases had no gene match. CDR1 ENHRY and CDR2 SYGVKD come from the germline V gene. The CDR3 loop spans 13 amino acids. As DNA, the CDR3 is TGTGCCATCAGGGGGACAGGGCAATACGAGCAGTACTTC. Protein product: CAIRGTGQYEQYF.

The chain links TRBV15 to TRBJ1-1; D might be TRBD1 (6 bases). CDR1 is LNHNV, CDR2 YYDKDF, per germline (reference sequence). CDR3 size: 15 residues. The V end lost 5 bases, the J end lost 1 base, and 14 bases lay between the germline ends. DNA of the CDR3: TGTGCCACCAGCCGAGGGGGGACCGAGAACACTGAAGCTTTCTTT. Encoded protein: CATSRGGTENTEAFF.

This clonotype was seen only a few times. This chain links TRBV29-1 with TRBJ1-6; TRBD1 matches 11 bases. The trim removed 4 bases at V and 7 bases at J, leaving 0 bases unmatched. The V gene's germline CDR1 is SQVTM and CDR2 ANQGSEA. The CDR3 extends over 13 amino acids. CDR3 sequence: CSVGDRGNSPLHF. CDR3 bases: TGCAGCGTTGGGGACAGGGGGAATTCACCCCTCCACTTT.

This rearrangement joins TRBV11-1 to TRBJ1-5; TRBD1 agrees at 8 bases. Germline CDR1 reads SGHAT; CDR2 reads FQDESV (reference sequence). V shed 1 base, J shed 5 bases, and the junction held 13 bases outside the gene matches. The CDR3 consists of 18 residues. CDR3 bases: TGTGCCAGCAGCTTAGAAATTCCCGGACAGGGTACCGATCAGCCCCAGCATTTT. Its translation is CASSLEIPGQGTDQPQHF.

The table lists this clonotype with a few counts. V and J are TRBV20-1 and TRBJ1-1; possibly TRBD1 for D (6 bases). Trimming stripped 4 bases from V and 5 bases from J, with 14 bases between. In germline, CDR1 is DFQATT, CDR2 SNEGSKA (reference sequence). The CDR3 covers 13 residues. The CDR3 reads CSAIRQGWTEAFF. In nucleotides, the CDR3 is TGCAGTGCTATTCGGCAGGGGTGGACTGAAGCTTTCTTT.

The genes are TRBV7-2 and TRBJ2-5; D ambiguous. The CDR3 runs 13 residues. Germline loops: CDR1 SGHTA, CDR2 FQGNSA. Trimming stripped 1 base from V and 8 bases from J, with 11 bases between. The CDR3 reads CASSLVYSQTQYF. The CDR3 bases are TGTGCCAGCAGCTTAGTCTACAGCCAAACCCAGTACTTC.

The chain uses TRBV10-3 and TRBJ1-2; 7 nucleotides line up with TRBD1. The CDR3 runs 14 residues. Losses at the gene ends were 6 bases for V and 3 bases for J; bases not matched to a gene: 7. From germline, CDR1 is ENHRY and CDR2 SYGVKD. The CDR3 is CAISIGQVDYGYTF. Here the CDR3 DNA reads TGTGCCATCAGCATCGGACAGGTTGACTATGGCTACACCTTC.